This T cell receptor (beta chain) comes out of a study of T cell responses to AZD1222 COVID-19 vaccine. For the study at large: Second-dose recipients at about 4 or about 12 weeks were treated as one pooled group. Study-wide results and caveats: Clonal diversity was possibly underestimated, and white British individuals and females predominated among donors. The span of vaccine-associated CD4 TCRs extended across spike, with dominance at 160-218 and 743-854. Spike-specific TCR breadth and depth both grew after two AZD1222 doses.

CDR3 length: 15 residues. Trimming left V 5 bases short and J 0 bases short, with 11 bases between. Germline CDR1 LNHDA, CDR2 SQIVND (reference sequence). A remark on this clone: As yet, its antigen is unknown.

Repertoires were generated with immunoSEQ multiplex PCR, while TCRdb's copy carries only in-frame clones and drops some. Of 150,000 to 200,000 clones in the sample, just over 85% were seen once. The chain links TRBV19 to TRBJ1-5; no definite D call. Sequencing used peripheral blood, obtained on day 0 of AZD1222 vaccination. The clonotype was recovered from an adult in good health. CDR3 sequence reads: CASSPPGLSNQPQHF. In DNA, the CDR3 is TGTGCCAGTAGTCCTCCGGGCCTTAGCAATCAGCCCCAGCATTTT.